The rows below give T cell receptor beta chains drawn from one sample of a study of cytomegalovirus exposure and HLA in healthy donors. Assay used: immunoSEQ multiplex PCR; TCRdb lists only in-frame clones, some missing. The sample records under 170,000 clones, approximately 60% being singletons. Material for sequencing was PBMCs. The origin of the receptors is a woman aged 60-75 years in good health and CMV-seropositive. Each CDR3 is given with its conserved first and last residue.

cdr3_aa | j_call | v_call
CASSFRGVTEAFF | TRBJ1-1 | TRBV30
CASSLSGGITDTQYF | TRBJ2-3 | TRBV5-1
CASSYRRQGDYGYTF | TRBJ1-2 | TRBV6-5
CASSLEGGQGPANEKLFF | TRBJ1-4 | TRBV5-1
CASSDLCPGTISYEQYF | . | TRBV6-4
CASSLEVSGNEQFF | TRBJ2-1 | TRBV7-9
CASSPTGDSGNTIYF | TRBJ1-3 | TRBV18
CASSLEGQVFTDTQYF | TRBJ2-3 | TRBV5-1
CASSFVGATEAFF | TRBJ1-1 | TRBV5-5
CASSGSSADTQYF | TRBJ2-3 | TRBV10-1
CASRGAGAVEQYF | . | TRBV5-1
CASGRDSSNEKLFF | TRBJ1-4 | TRBV10-1